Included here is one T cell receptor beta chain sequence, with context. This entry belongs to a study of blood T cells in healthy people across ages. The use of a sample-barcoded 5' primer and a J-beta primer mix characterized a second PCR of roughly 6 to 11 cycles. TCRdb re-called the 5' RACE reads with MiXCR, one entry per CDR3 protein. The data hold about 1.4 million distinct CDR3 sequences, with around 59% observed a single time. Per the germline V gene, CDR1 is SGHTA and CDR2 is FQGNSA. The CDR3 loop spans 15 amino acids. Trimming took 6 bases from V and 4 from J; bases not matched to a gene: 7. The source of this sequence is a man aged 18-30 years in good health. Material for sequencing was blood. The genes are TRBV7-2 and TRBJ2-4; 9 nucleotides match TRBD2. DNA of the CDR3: TGTGCCAGCAGTTCCGTCCTAGCGGGGAAAAACATTCAGTACTTC. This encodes CASSSVLAGKNIQYF.